This paragraph reports one T cell receptor beta chain. It has no known antigen specificity. The method was 5' RACE. Each TCR library was prepared from about 3.5 ug of total RNA. For each sample, cDNA synthesis was carried out in eight separate reactions using SMARTScribe reverse transcriptase. Unique molecular identifiers containing a 6-nucleotide sample barcode were introduced through template switching during cDNA synthesis. TCRalpha and TCRbeta cDNA was amplified in two nested PCRs of about 17 and 10 cycles, and bead purification was carried out after each PCR. Before amplification, cDNA was treated with uracil DNA-glycosylase and purified using the QIAquick PCR purification kit. The second PCR added Illumina TruSeq-compatible adapters along with sample-specific barcodes. TapeStation and Qubit were used to check library quality and concentration, and 4.5 to 6 ng of each library was pooled. Pooled libraries were sequenced on an Illumina HiSeq2500 single-index Rapid Run with 2 x 100 bp reads and custom sequencing primers. The study's processing was this. PCR and sequencing errors were corrected by UMI-based consensus assembly using MiGEC version 1.2.6. MiXCR version 2.1.1 was used for V(D)J alignment, clonotype assembly and CDR3 extraction. To normalise gene usage, clonotype sharing and MAIT/NKT TCR abundance, the analysis used the top 1000, 10 000 and 20 000 clonotypes per sample. After downsampling to 27 000 UMIs, diversity was calculated as the inverse Simpson index using the vegan R package. Paired Mann-Whitney U tests on discordant twin pairs were used, with Benjamini-Hochberg multiple-testing correction. The reads, reprocessed by TCRdb, yield one row per CDR3 protein sequence and no DNA. It is TCRdb's table, rather than the study itself, that gives the V and J calls and clone size. In this sample's table one finds about 300,000 distinct CDR3 sequences. More than 4.5% of the sample is in the top ten clones.

As encoded in the germline V gene, CDR1 is MNHNS while CDR2 is SASEGT. From the cysteine up to the phenylalanine, the CDR3 has a length of 13 residues. No nucleotide data were recorded. From each donor, a roughly 2.5 ml peripheral blood sample was collected into PAXgene tubes and stored at -80 degrees C. Total RNA was isolated from whole blood with the PAXgene blood miRNA kit on an automated QIAcube, without T cell sorting. Peripheral blood from monozygotic twin pairs who were concordant or discordant for inflammatory bowel disease underwent deep TCRalpha and TCRbeta repertoire profiling using unique molecular barcoding. Smoking habits were recorded for all twin pairs, with individuals classified as current, former or never smokers. The sample comes from a study of monozygotic twins with inflammatory bowel disease (dated by TCRdb to the late 2010s). Background for the entire study: The complete study included around 30 monozygotic twin pairs: 19 IBD-discordant Danish pairs and nine German pairs, of which four were IBD-concordant and five were IBD-discordant. The search for disease-associated traits relied mainly on comparing IBD patients with their genetically identical healthy co-twins within discordant pairs. Each individual had, on average, about 151 000 unique TCRalpha sequences and 181 000 unique TCRbeta sequences available for analysis. The full study reports these points: Concordant and discordant twins showed no difference in repertoire similarity, possibly because of limited statistical power. The results gave no support for a single strong signal or clonotype linked to IBD. A decrease in TCRbeta repertoire diversity, as measured by inverse Simpson index, was observed in IBD patients compared with their healthy co-twins. The analysis was unable to tell apart different T cell subtypes. IBD patients shared fewer clonotypes with other individuals than healthy twins did, most markedly in patients showing signs of disease activity. Because patients were on differing immunosuppressive treatments, the repertoires may have picked up extra background noise and inter-individual variability.

This receptor was taken from a human donor with ulcerative colitis or Crohn's disease, or a healthy co-twin of an affected twin (not recorded which). The sequence is built from TRBV6-1 and TRBJ1-1; the TCRdb call, TRBD1, lacks DNA for checking. The material sequenced was blood. For the CDR3, the sequence is CASSEMVRQEAFF.